This TCR beta chain was sequenced during a study of shared clonotypes between healthy human individuals (TCRdb year 2020). Study-wide context: The cohort included a few men and a couple of women between 18 and 49 years of age. Per donor, three plates each were used for CD4 naive and CD4 memory, two for CD8 naive, and one for CD8 memory. The study deeply sequenced blood TCR repertoires of five healthy adults to estimate repertoire size and the extent of clonotype sharing between individuals. Libraries were prepared and TCR repertoires were sequenced by different laboratories using diverse techniques, in order to increase sequencing depth and limit assay-specific biases. Each donor's leukapheresis produced roughly between roughly 0.85 and 10 billion PBMCs.

Including the terminal cysteine and phenylalanine, the CDR3 comprises 12 residues. Kept here is only the CDR3 DNA, which spans 36 bases and is read in frame from base 1. The junction carries 7 bases between V and J, which are trimmed by 0 bases and 6 bases respectively. CDR1 and CDR2 are read off the germline V gene as SGDLS and YYNGEE. The donors were healthy, HIV-negative adults with no recently reported acute infections or vaccinations. Every donor was a Caucasian adult living in Nashville, Tennessee, USA. CD4+ T cells were enriched by magnetic negative selection; naive cells were then positively selected on CD45RA, and the negative fraction formed the memory subset. After blood collection by leukapheresis, PBMCs were isolated using Ficoll-Histopaque density gradient centrifugation and then cryopreserved in the vapor phase of liquid nitrogen. Analytical flow cytometry was used to check the purity and quantity of every magnetically sorted T cell population. Each sorted fraction had its genomic DNA isolated and then quantified by UV absorbance on a Nanodrop 2000c.

TCR CDR3 regions were amplified from genomic DNA by multiplex PCR using the deep immunoSEQ assay. Extracted genomic DNA from each cell subset was spread evenly across all wells of several immunoSEQ 96-well plates, with each plate serving as a replicate. For sorted subsets, approximately 200 ng of genomic DNA, equivalent to around 29,000 T cell genomes, went into each replicate PCR. Purified libraries were quantified with a Qubit 3.0 fluorometer, sized on a Bioanalyzer 2100, and re-quantified with the KAPA Library Quantification kit. Every immunoSEQ 96-well plate was sequenced on a separate single-read 150-cycle Illumina NextSeq 550 flow cell. Under the source paper's analysis protocol: Because only junctional sequences without quality scores were contained in the immunoSEQ output, filtering matching that applied to full-length reads could not be performed. Sequences were annotated with PyIR, a Python wrapper for IgBLAST v1.9, and V/J genes and CDR3 were assigned using IMGT germline references. Reads were removed for weak V/J assignments (E-value above 1e-6), missing CDR3, stop codons, out-of-frame junctions, or ambiguous translated residues. V3J clonotypes were defined as sequences sharing the same inferred V gene, J gene, and CDR3 amino acid sequence. Percentage overlap between repertoires was computed as shared unique clonotypes divided by the size of the smaller repertoire. Repertoire richness was assessed with RTK rarefaction, the Chao1 estimator, and Recon v2.1 estimates of unobserved clonotypes. OLGA was used to compute generation probabilities for all TCRbeta clonotypes that the gDNA method yielded from a handful of donors. Imported from immuneACCESS, the table was reduced by TCRdb to in-frame sequences with V and J called. These copies leave out some clones; in studies compared against another copy, an unresolved V gene accounts for under half, and the cause of the remainder is not known. For V, J and clone size, that table is used; D and trimming come from the DNA. In this sample the table shows some 2,400,000 clones, almost 96% of which occur a single time. The ten largest account for roughly 0.13% of the sample.

About this clone itself: Its target antigen remains unknown. No base quality values were provided; no much bigger clone lies one nucleotide off. This same CDR3 is encoded by further DNA sequences in the sample.

Summary of the overall study and its limitations: Pairwise subsampling indicated that sequencing depth was expected to affect the degree of clonotype sharing among donors. Incomplete sequencing was indicated by rarefaction of sorted-subset datasets, despite the large sequencing depth. Only blood was sampled, and tissue TCR repertoires likely differ from those in blood. Estimated clonotype richness was generally larger for naive than for memory subsets. About 5% of naive CD4, 3.5% of naive CD8, about 2.5% of memory CD4, and about 0.4% of memory CD8 clonotypes were shared across a few donors. Higher generation probabilities were observed for clonotypes shared by all four sorted-subset donors than for non-shared clonotypes. Because the study included only a small number of donors, the genetic and exposure-history diversity represented was limited.

Recombination joined TRBV9 with TRBJ2-7; confidence is insufficient to name the D gene. Sequenced: naive CD4+ T cells sorted from blood. The cell subset or site label, read with the paper, signifies: CD45RA+ positively selected. This sequence originates from a man aged 18 to 35 in good health. The CDR3: CASSVGVGEQYF. The DNA is as follows: TGTGCCAGCAGCGTAGGGGTGGGCGAGCAGTACTTC.